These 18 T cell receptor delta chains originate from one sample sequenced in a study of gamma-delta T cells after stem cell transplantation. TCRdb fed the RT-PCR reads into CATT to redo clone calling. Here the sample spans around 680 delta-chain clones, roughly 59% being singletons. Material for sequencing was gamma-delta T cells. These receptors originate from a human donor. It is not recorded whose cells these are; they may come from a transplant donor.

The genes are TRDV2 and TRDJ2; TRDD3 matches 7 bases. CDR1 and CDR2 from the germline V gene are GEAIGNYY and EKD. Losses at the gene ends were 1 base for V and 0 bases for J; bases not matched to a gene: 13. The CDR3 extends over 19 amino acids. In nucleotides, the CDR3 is TGTGCCTGTGACACAGTCGTGTCTGGGGGCCAGACTTTGACAGCACAACTCTTCTTT. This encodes CACDTVVSGGQTLTAQLFF.

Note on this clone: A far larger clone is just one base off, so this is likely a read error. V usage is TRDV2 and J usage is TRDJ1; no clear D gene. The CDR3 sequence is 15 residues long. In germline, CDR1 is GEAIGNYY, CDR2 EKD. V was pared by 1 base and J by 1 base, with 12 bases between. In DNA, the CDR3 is TGTGCCTGTGACACGGTCGGGTTAGGCACCGATAAACTCATCTTT. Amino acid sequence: CACDTVGLGTDKLIF.

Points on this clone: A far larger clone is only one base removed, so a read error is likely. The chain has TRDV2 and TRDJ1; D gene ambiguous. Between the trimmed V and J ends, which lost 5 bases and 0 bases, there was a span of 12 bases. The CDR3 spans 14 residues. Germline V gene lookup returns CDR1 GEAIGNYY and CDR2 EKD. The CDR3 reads CACVTIWHTDKLIF. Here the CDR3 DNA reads TGTGCCTGTGTCACGATTTGGCACACCGATAAACTCATCTTT.

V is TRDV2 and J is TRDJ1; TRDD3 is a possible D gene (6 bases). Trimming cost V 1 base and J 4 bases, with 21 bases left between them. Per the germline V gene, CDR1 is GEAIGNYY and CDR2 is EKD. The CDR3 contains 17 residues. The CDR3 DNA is TGTGCCTGTGACACATTACTCCCCACTGGGTCGGGCGATAAACTCATCTTT. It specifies CACDTLLPTGSGDKLIF.

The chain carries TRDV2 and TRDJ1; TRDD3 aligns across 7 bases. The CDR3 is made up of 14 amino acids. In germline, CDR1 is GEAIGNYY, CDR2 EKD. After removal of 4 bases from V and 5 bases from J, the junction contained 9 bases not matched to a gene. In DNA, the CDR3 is TGTGCCTGTGATGTATTACGGGGGGATGATAAACTCATCTTT. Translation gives CACDVLRGDDKLIF.

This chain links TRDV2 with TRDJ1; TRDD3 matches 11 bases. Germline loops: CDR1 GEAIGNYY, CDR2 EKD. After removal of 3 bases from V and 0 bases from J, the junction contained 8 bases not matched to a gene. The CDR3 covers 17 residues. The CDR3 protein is CACDALLGDKDTDKLIF. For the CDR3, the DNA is TGTGCCTGTGACGCTTTACTGGGGGATAAGGACACCGATAAACTCATCTTT.

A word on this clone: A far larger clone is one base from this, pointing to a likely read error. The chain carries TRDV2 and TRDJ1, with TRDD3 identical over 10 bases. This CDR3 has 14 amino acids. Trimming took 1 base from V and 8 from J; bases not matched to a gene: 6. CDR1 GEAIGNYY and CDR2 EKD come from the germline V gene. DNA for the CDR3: TGTGCCTGTGACACGGTACTGGGGGATGAGAAACTCATCTTT. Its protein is CACDTVLGDEKLIF.

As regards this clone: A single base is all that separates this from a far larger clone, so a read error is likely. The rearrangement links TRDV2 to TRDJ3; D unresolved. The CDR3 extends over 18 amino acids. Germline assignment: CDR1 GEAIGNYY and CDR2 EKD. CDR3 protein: CACGTGGTSSWDTRQMFF. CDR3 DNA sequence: TGTGCCTGTGGCACCGGAGGGACAAGCTCCTGGGACACCCGACAGATGTTTTTC.

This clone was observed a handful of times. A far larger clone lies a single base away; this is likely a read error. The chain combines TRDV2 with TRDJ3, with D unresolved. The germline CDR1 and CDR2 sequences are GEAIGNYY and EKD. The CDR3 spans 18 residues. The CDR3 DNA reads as TGTGCCCGTGACACCGGAGGGACAAGCTCCTGGGACACCCGACAGATGTTTTTC. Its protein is CARDTGGTSSWDTRQMFF.

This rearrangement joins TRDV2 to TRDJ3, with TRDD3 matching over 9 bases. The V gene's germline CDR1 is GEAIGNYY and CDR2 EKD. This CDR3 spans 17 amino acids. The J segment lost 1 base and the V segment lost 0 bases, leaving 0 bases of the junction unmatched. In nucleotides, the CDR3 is TGTGCCTGTGACACCACTGGGGGATCCTGGGACACCCGACAGATGTTTTTC. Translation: CACDTTGGSWDTRQMFF.

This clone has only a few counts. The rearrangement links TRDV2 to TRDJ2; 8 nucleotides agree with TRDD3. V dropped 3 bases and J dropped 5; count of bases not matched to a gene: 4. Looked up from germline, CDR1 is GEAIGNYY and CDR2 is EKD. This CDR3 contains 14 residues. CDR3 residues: CACDSWGNTAQLFF. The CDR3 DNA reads TGTGCCTGTGACTCCTGGGGGAATACAGCACAACTCTTCTTT.

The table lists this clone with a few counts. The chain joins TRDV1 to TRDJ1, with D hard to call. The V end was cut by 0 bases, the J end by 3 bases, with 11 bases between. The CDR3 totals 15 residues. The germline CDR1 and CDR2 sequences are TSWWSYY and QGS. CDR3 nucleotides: TGTGCTCTTGGGGAACTGGGACTACCCTCCGATAAACTCATCTTT. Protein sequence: CALGELGLPSDKLIF.

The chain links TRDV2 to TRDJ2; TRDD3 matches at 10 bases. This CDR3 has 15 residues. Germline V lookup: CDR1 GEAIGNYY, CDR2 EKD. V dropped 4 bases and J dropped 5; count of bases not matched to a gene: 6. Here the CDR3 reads CACETLLGDTAQLFF. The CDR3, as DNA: TGTGCCTGTGAAACCCTACTGGGGGATACAGCACAACTCTTCTTT.

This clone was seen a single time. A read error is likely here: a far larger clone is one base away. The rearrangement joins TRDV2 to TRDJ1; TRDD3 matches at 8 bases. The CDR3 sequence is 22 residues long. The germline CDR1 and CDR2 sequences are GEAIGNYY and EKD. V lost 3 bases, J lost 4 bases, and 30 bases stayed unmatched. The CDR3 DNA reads TGTGCCTGTGACGCCCTCCTTCTCCAACGAAACGTTAATACTGGGGGCAGCGATAAACTCATCTTT. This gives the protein CACDALLLQRNVNTGGSDKLIF.

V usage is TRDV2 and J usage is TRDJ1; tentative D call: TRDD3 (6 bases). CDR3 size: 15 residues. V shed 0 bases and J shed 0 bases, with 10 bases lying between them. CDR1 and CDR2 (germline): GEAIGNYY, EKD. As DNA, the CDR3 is TGTGCCTGTGACACCCTGGGGATCTACACCGATAAACTCATCTTT. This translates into CACDTLGIYTDKLIF.

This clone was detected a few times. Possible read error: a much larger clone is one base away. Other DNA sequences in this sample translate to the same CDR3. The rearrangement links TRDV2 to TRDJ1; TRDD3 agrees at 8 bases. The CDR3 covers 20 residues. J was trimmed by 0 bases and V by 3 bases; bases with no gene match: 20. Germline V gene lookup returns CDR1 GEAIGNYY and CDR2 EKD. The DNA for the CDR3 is TGTGCCTGTGACTCCCTTTCCGCACCCATTACTGGGGGGGACACCGATAAACTCATCTTT. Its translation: CACDSLSAPITGGDTDKLIF.

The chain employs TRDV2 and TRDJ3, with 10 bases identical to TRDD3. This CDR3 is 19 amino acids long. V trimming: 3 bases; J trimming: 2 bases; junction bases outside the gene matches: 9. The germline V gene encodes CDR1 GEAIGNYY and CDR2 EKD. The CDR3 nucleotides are TGTGCCTGTGACCCCATTATAGGGGGATACGCCTGGGACACCCGACAGATGTTTTTC. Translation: CACDPIIGGYAWDTRQMFF.

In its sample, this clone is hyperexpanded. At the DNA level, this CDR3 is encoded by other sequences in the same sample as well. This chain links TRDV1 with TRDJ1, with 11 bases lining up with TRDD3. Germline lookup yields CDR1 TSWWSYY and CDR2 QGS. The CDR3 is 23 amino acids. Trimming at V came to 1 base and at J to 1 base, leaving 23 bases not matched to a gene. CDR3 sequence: CALGEQSHSWGILNRDGTDKLIF. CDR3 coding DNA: TGTGCTCTTGGGGAACAATCTCACTCCTGGGGGATACTAAACCGGGATGGCACCGATAAACTCATCTTT.